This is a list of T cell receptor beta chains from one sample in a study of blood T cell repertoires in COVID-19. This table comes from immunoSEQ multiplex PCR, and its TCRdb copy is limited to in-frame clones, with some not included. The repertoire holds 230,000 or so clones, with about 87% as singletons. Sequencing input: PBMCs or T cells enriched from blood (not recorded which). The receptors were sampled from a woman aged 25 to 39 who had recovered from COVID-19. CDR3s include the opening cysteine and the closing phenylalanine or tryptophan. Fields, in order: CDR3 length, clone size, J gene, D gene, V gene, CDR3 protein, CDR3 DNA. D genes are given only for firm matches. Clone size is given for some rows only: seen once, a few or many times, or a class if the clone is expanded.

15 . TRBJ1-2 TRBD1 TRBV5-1 CASSLQGASAYGYTF TGCGCCAGCAGCTTACAGGGGGCATCAGCCTATGGCTACACCTTC
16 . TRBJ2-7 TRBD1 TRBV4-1 CASSQVGNRGAYEQYF TGCGCCAGCAGCCAAGTTGGGAACAGGGGGGCCTACGAGCAGTACTTC
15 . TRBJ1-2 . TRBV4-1 CASSQGKGLNYGYTF TGCGCCAGCAGCCAAGGAAAGGGACTGAACTATGGCTACACCTTC
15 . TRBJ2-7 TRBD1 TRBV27 CASRRIRGQGNEQYF TGTGCCAGCAGAAGAATAAGGGGACAGGGAAACGAGCAGTACTTC
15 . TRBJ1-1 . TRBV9 CASSVSSGLNTEAFF TGTGCCAGCAGCGTATCATCGGGTTTGAACACTGAAGCTTTCTTT
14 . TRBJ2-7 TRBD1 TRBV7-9 CASSRSDRGREQYF TGTGCCAGCAGCCGTTCGGACAGGGGGCGAGAGCAGTACTTC
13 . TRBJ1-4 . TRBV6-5 CASRGGRWEKLFF TGTGCCAGCAGGGGGGGGCGCTGGGAAAAACTGTTTTTT
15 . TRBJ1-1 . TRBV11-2 CASSSSAQVGTEAFF TGTGCCAGCAGCTCTTCGGCACAGGTTGGGACTGAAGCTTTCTTT
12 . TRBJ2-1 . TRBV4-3 CASSQLRGKQFF TGCGCCAGCAGCCAACTGAGAGGCAAGCAGTTCTTC
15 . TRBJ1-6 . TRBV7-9 CASSLDRSGDSPLHF TGTGCCAGCAGCTTAGATCGGTCGGGAGACTCACCCCTCCACTTT
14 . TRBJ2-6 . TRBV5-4 CASSLGPGANVLTF TGTGCCAGCAGCTTGGGGCCTGGGGCCAACGTCCTGACTTTC
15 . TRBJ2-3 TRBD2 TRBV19 CASSSGGALADTQYF TGTGCCAGTAGTAGCGGGGGGGCCTTGGCAGATACGCAGTATTTT
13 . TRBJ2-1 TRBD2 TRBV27 CATKRGPYNEQFF TGTGCCACTAAGCGGGGACCCTACAATGAGCAGTTCTTC
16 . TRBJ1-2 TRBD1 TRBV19 CASSIVWGQGNYGYTF TGTGCCAGTAGTATAGTATGGGGACAGGGAAACTATGGCTACACCTTC
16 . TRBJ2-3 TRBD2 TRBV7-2 CASSLIRASGADTQYF TGTGCCAGCAGCCTTATAAGGGCTAGCGGGGCAGATACGCAGTATTTT
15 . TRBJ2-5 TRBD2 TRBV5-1 CASIRTSGPQETQYF TGCGCCAGCATCCGGACTAGCGGCCCCCAAGAGACCCAGTACTTC
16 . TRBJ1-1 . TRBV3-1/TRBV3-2 CASSPFTFYLNTEAFF TGTGCCAGCAGCCCCTTCACGTTCTATTTGAACACTGAAGCTTTCTTT
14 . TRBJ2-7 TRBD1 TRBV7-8 CASSPRTGTYEQYF TGTGCCAGCAGCCCGCGGACAGGGACCTACGAGCAGTACTTC
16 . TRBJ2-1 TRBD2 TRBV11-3 CASSLDNSGGADEQFF TGTGCCAGCAGCTTAGATAACAGCGGGGGGGCGGATGAGCAGTTCTTC
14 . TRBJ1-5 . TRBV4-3 CASSPTGSGQPQHF TGCGCCAGCAGCCCTACAGGGAGCGGCCAGCCCCAGCATTTT
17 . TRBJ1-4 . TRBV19 CASSTGGGKATNEKLFF TGTGCCAGTAGTACGGGAGGGGGGAAAGCAACTAATGAAAAACTGTTTTTT
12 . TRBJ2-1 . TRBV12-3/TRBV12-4 CASSLPVDEQFF TGTGCCAGCAGTTTACCGGTAGATGAGCAGTTCTTC
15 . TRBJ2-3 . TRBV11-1 CASSFGWGRLNTQYF TGTGCCAGCAGCTTCGGGTGGGGGCGTTTGAATACGCAGTATTTT
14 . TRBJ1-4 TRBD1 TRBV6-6 CASRSPGQNEKLFF TGTGCCAGCAGATCACCGGGACAGAATGAAAAACTGTTTTTT
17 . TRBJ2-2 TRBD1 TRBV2 CASSEAIRYRGTGELFF TGTGCCAGCAGTGAAGCGATACGATACAGGGGAACCGGGGAGCTGTTTTTT
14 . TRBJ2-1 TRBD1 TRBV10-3 CAISRFGQDNEQFF TGTGCCATCAGCAGGTTCGGACAGGACAATGAGCAGTTCTTC
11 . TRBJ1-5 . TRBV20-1 CSARADQPQHF TGCAGTGCTAGAGCCGATCAGCCCCAGCATTTT
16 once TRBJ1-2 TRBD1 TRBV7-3 CASSPNAQGATYGYTF TGTGCCAGCAGCCCCAACGCACAGGGGGCTACCTATGGCTACACCTTC
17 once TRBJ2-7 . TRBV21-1 CASSKGILGEVTYEQYF TGTGCCAGCAGCAAGGGAATTTTGGGGGAGGTCACCTACGAGCAGTACTTC
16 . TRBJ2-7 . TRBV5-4 CASSSSRTGQKYEQYF TGTGCCAGCAGCTCCTCCCGGACCGGACAGAAATACGAGCAGTACTTC
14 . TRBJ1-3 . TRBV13 CASSERTVRDTIYF TGTGCCAGCAGCGAACGGACTGTAAGAGACACCATATATTTT
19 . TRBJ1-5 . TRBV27 CASSLRLIGGATSNQPQHF TGTGCCAGCAGTTTACGTTTAATCGGCGGGGCCACTAGCAATCAGCCCCAGCATTTT
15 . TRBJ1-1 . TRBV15 CATSRDEGMNTEAFF TGTGCCACCAGCAGAGACGAGGGAATGAACACTGAAGCTTTCTTT
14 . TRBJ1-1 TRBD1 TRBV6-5 CASTSNRQGTEAFF TGTGCCAGCACCTCGAACCGACAGGGCACTGAAGCTTTCTTT
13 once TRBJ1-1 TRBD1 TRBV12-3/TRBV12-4 CASRTGGGTEAFF TGTGCCAGCAGGACAGGGGGCGGCACTGAAGCTTTCTTT
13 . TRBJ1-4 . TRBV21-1 CASGGQTREKLFF TGTGCCAGCGGCGGACAGACCAGGGAAAAACTGTTTTTT
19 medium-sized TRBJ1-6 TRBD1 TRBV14 CASSQESGQGASYNSPLHF TGTGCCAGCAGCCAAGAGTCGGGACAGGGGGCCTCCTATAATTCACCCCTCCACTTT
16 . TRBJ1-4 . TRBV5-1 CASSRLWTDRNEKLFF TGCGCCAGCAGCCGCCTTTGGACAGACCGTAATGAAAAACTGTTTTTT
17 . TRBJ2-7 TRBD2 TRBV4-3 CASSQDQGLAGEYEQYF TGCGCCAGCAGCCAAGATCAGGGACTAGCGGGGGAATACGAGCAGTACTTC
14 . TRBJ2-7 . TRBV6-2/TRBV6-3 CASSLGHQSYEQYF TGTGCCAGCAGTTTGGGCCACCAATCCTACGAGCAGTACTTC
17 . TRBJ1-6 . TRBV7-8 CASSLEDSPIYNSPLHF TGTGCCAGCAGCTTAGAAGACAGTCCGATCTATAATTCACCCCTCCACTTT
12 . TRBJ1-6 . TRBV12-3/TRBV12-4 CASCPTGSPLHF TGTGCCAGCTGCCCCACAGGTTCACCCCTCCACTTT
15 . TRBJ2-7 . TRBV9 CASSAGGDPSYEQYF TGTGCCAGCAGCGCAGGAGGGGACCCTTCCTACGAGCAGTACTTC
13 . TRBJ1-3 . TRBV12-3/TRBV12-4 CASTIWTGNTIYF TGTGCCAGCACCATATGGACAGGAAACACCATATATTTT
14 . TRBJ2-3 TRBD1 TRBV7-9 CASSFQGERYTQYF TGTGCCAGCAGCTTTCAGGGGGAGCGGTATACGCAGTATTTT
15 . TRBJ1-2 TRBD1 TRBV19 CASKVTGGLGYGYTF TGTGCCAGTAAGGTAACAGGGGGCCTGGGCTATGGCTACACCTTC
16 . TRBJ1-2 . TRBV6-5 CASSYSMLGRGYGYTF TGTGCCAGCAGTTACTCGATGTTGGGTCGCGGCTATGGCTACACCTTC
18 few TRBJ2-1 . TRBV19 CASSTIINWGTLYNEQFF TGTGCCAGTAGTACTATAATCAACTGGGGGACTTTATACAATGAGCAGTTCTTC
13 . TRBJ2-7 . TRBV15 CATSRDPAYEQYF TGTGCCACCAGCAGAGATCCAGCCTACGAGCAGTACTTC
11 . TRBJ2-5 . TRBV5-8 CASSPIETQYF TGTGCCAGCAGCCCAATTGAGACCCAGTACTTC
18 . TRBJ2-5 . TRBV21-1 CASSNSLSRDRGKETQYF TGTGCCAGCAGCAACTCTTTGAGCCGGGACAGGGGTAAAGAGACCCAGTACTTC
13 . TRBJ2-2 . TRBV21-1 CASSLGQAEELFF TGTGCCAGCAGCCTAGGACAGGCAGAGGAGCTGTTTTTT
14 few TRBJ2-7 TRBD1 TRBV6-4 CASRRGQASYEQYF TGTGCCAGCAGGCGGGGACAGGCCTCCTACGAGCAGTACTTC
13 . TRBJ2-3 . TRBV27 CASSRGSTDTQYF TGTGCCAGCTCCCGCGGTAGCACAGATACGCAGTATTTT
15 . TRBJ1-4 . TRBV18 CASSLAGTTNEKLFF TGTGCCAGCTCACTTGCGGGGACAACTAATGAAAAACTGTTTTTT
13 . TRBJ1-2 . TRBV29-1 CSVEDWAGYGYTF TGCAGCGTTGAAGATTGGGCAGGGTATGGCTACACCTTC
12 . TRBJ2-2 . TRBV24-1 CATSSDTGELFF TGTGCCACCAGTTCCGACACCGGGGAGCTGTTTTTT
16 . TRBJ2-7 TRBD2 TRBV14 CASSQLAGGRYYEQYF TGTGCCAGCAGCCAACTAGCGGGGGGGCGGTACTACGAGCAGTACTTC
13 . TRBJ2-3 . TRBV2 CASSPMRSDTQYF TGTGCCAGCAGCCCCATGAGGTCAGATACGCAGTATTTT